A selection of T cell receptor beta chains follows, all from one sample in a study of chronic HIV infection and antiretroviral therapy. TCRdb reprocessed the 5' RACE reads via MiXCR and lists one record per CDR3 protein. The sample contains about 38,000 distinct CDR3 sequences, 8% to 10% of which appear only once. Sequencing was performed on peripheral blood. All receptors come from an adult who had HIV and had not received antiretroviral therapy, or was an uninfected healthy control (not recorded which). The CDR3 runs from the conserved cysteine through the conserved F or W. Fields, in order: V gene, J gene, clone size, D gene, CDR3 DNA, CDR3 protein. A D gene is named only where the DNA matches it firmly. Size tells how often a clone was seen (once, few, many) or the class of an expanded clone, and some rows leave it out.

TRBV20-1	TRBJ2-7	-	-	TGCAGTGCTCAGGGGAGGGGCTACGAGCAGTACTTC	CSAQGRGYEQYF
TRBV28	TRBJ2-7	many	-	TGTGCCAGCAGAGGGATGGAAGGGGGGCGCGAGCAGTACTTC	CASRGMEGGREQYF
TRBV27	TRBJ2-7	-	-	TGTGCCAGCAGCCCCCGGGGACACACCTACGAGCAGTACTTC	CASSPRGHTYEQYF
TRBV29-1	TRBJ1-5	-	TRBD1	TGCAGCGTTGGTACAGGGGGCAATCAGCCCCAGCATTTT	CSVGTGGNQPQHF
TRBV28	TRBJ2-1	many	TRBD1	TGTGCCAAAACCCCCGGGACAGGGTCCTACAATGAGCAGTTCTTC	CAKTPGTGSYNEQFF
TRBV4-1	TRBJ1-3	many	-	TGCGCCAGCAGCCAAGTGCAGGGGAGCTCTGGAAACACCATATATTTT	CASSQVQGSSGNTIYF
TRBV29-1	TRBJ2-2	few	TRBD2	TGCAGCGTTTACGGACTAGTAAACACCGGGGAGCTGTTTTTT	CSVYGLVNTGELFF
TRBV28	TRBJ2-7	few	-	TGTGCCAGCAGTTTAGACTACGAGCAGTACTTC	CASSLDYEQYF
TRBV4-2	TRBJ1-2	-	TRBD1	TGTGCCAGCAGCCAAGTTGAGGGGGCAGGCGGCTACACCTTC	CASSQVEGAGGYTF
TRBV20-1	TRBJ2-5	many	-	TGCAGTGGCGAGACCGGGACGACCATTCAAGAGACCCAGTACTTC	CSGETGTTIQETQYF
TRBV9	TRBJ1-1	many	-	TGTGCCAGCAGCGCGGCCGGACAGATGAACACTGAAGCTTTCTTT	CASSAAGQMNTEAFF
TRBV29-1	TRBJ1-3	few	TRBD1	TGCAGCGTGGGGACAGTAGGGAGCTCTGGAAACACCATATATTTT	CSVGTVGSSGNTIYF
TRBV6-1	TRBJ2-1	many	-	TGTGCCAGCATCTTATACAATGAGCAGTTCTTC	CASILYNEQFF
TRBV11-2	TRBJ2-1	-	TRBD2	TGTGCCAGCAGTCTTCGACTAGCGGGCAACTCCTACAATGAGCAGTTCTTC	CASSLRLAGNSYNEQFF
TRBV24-1	TRBJ2-1	many	-	TGTGCCACATGGGACTTTAAGGAGCAGTTCTTC	CATWDFKEQFF
TRBV3-1	TRBJ2-1	many	TRBD1	TGTGCCAGCAGCCACCTTGGGACAGGGGGCGGGTATGAGCAGTTCTTC	CASSHLGTGGGYEQFF
TRBV10-3	TRBJ2-7	few	-	TGTGCCATCAGTGAGTCGACAGATATAGAGTACTTC	CAISESTDIEYF
TRBV12-3/TRBV12-4	TRBJ1-1	many	-	TGTGCCAGCACGGATGTCAGAAGGAACACTGAAGCTTTCTTT	CASTDVRRNTEAFF
TRBV6-2/TRBV6-3	TRBJ2-3	few	-	TGTGCCAGCAGTTTAGTAGCGGCAGATACGCAGTATTTT	CASSLVAADTQYF
TRBV4-3	TRBJ2-1	-	TRBD2	TGCGCCAGCAGCCAAGGATGGACTAGCGTGAACAATGAGCAGTTCTTC	CASSQGWTSVNNEQFF
TRBV29-1	TRBJ2-1	-	TRBD1	TGCAGCGTTGAAGAGTCGAACAGGGGAGTTAGAGATGAGCAGTTCTTC	CSVEESNRGVRDEQFF
TRBV28	TRBJ2-4	many	-	TGTGCCAGCAGAGATAGCTGGTGGGAAAACATTCAGTACTTC	CASRDSWWENIQYF
TRBV28	TRBJ2-1	many	TRBD2	TGTGCCAGCAGTTCCTCCGTAGCGGGCTCCTACAATGAGCAGTTCTTC	CASSSSVAGSYNEQFF
TRBV20-1	TRBJ2-1	many	TRBD2	TGCAGTGCTAGTTTAGCGGGAGGGTCCTACAATGAGCAGTTCTTC	CSASLAGGSYNEQFF
TRBV28	TRBJ1-1	many	-	TGTGCCAGCAGAAACCCGGGACCCACGAACACTGAAGCTTTCTTT	CASRNPGPTNTEAFF
TRBV6-4	TRBJ2-2	many	-	TGTGCCAGCAGTGACTCGACTTCCGGGGAGCTGTTTTTT	CASSDSTSGELFF
TRBV29-1	TRBJ2-3	-	-	TGCAGCCTAGGAACTTCCACAGATACGCAGTATTTT	CSLGTSTDTQYF
TRBV28	TRBJ2-5	few	-	TGTGCCAGCAGTACACGACTGGAAGAGACCCAGTACTTC	CASSTRLEETQYF
TRBV2	TRBJ1-2	many	-	TGTGCCAGCAGTGTAGGGGTCAACTATGGCTACACCTTC	CASSVGVNYGYTF